This TCR beta chain was captured by sequencing in a study of cytomegalovirus exposure and HLA in healthy donors. The length of the CDR3 is 16 residues. Study results and caveats: Among TCR beta chains of equal frequency, HLA-associated ones were more clonally expanded in a later analysis. Most TCR sequences were uncommon, yet certain public TCRs appeared in many donors. In a later analysis, common viral pathogens appeared linked to several of the most significant clusters. Within a later analysis, the majority of CMV-associated TCR beta chains appeared HLA-restricted.

The PCR employed 60 Vbeta primers together with 13 Jbeta primers. Using immunoSEQ multiplex PCR, the repertoire was profiled, and TCRdb retains in-frame clones only, with some absent. The sample yields 150,000 to 200,000 clones, 60% to 85% seen once. Notes on this clone: Its target is not known.

This receptor was taken from a middle-aged woman in good health and CMV-seropositive. Sequenced input: PBMCs. This rearrangement joins TRBV21-1 to TRBJ2-7; the table's D call, TRBD1, was not checked against the DNA. TRBV21-1 is recorded as a pseudogene. The CDR3 spells CASSARQGTTWDEQYF. In DNA, the CDR3 is TGTGCCAGCAGCGCACGCCAGGGGACAACGTGGGACGAGCAGTACTTC.